A selection of T cell receptor beta chains follows, all from one sample in a study of identical twins. One entry per CDR3 protein, called by TCRdb with MiXCR from the 5' RACE reads. The data show 450,000 to 600,000 distinct CDR3 sequences, with approximately 20% seen just once and approximately 0.5% held by the top ten. The same data also contributed to another study, on yellow fever vaccine responses in identical twins.

Sequenced: CD4+ T cells sorted from blood. The source of these receptors is a woman younger than 30 in good health. CDR3s include the opening cysteine and the closing phenylalanine or tryptophan. Each record gives: clone size, V gene, J gene, D gene, CDR3 protein, CDR3 DNA. D genes are given only for firm matches. The listing skips clone size in some rows; elsewhere it reads once, few, many or a size class.

clone size: NA
V gene: TRBV7-8
J gene: TRBJ2-6
D gene: NA
CDR3 protein: CASSFLVRGSLRANVLTF
CDR3 DNA: TGTGCCAGCAGTTTTCTAGTCCGAGGGAGCCTGCGGGCCAACGTCCTGACTTTC

clone size: few
V gene: TRBV5-1
J gene: TRBJ2-7
D gene: NA
CDR3 protein: CASSLASAPYEQYF
CDR3 DNA: TGCGCCAGCAGCTTGGCCTCAGCCCCCTACGAGCAGTACTTC

clone size: NA
V gene: TRBV12-3/TRBV12-4
J gene: TRBJ2-7
D gene: TRBD1
CDR3 protein: CASSFGGQGPYEQYF
CDR3 DNA: TGTGCCAGCAGTTTTGGAGGACAGGGCCCCTACGAGCAGTACTTC

clone size: NA
V gene: TRBV3-1
J gene: TRBJ2-7
D gene: NA
CDR3 protein: CASSPELSGGNEQYF
CDR3 DNA: TGTGCCAGCAGCCCCGAACTTTCAGGGGGGAACGAGCAGTACTTC

clone size: few
V gene: TRBV4-1
J gene: TRBJ2-2
D gene: TRBD1
CDR3 protein: CASSQVRQGAKTGELFF
CDR3 DNA: TGCGCCAGCAGCCAAGTTAGGCAGGGGGCAAAAACCGGGGAGCTGTTTTTT

clone size: NA
V gene: TRBV3-1
J gene: TRBJ2-5
D gene: TRBD1
CDR3 protein: CASSPGQGVGETQYF
CDR3 DNA: TGTGCCAGCAGCCCCGGACAGGGGGTAGGAGAGACCCAGTACTTC

clone size: NA
V gene: TRBV6-4
J gene: TRBJ2-3
D gene: TRBD2
CDR3 protein: CASSDRTSGSTDTQYF
CDR3 DNA: TGTGCCAGCAGTGACCGGACTAGCGGCAGCACAGATACGCAGTATTTT

clone size: NA
V gene: TRBV3-1
J gene: TRBJ2-7
D gene: NA
CDR3 protein: CASSQGFSGYEQYF
CDR3 DNA: TGTGCCAGCAGCCAAGGATTCAGCGGGTACGAGCAGTACTTC

clone size: few
V gene: TRBV29-1
J gene: TRBJ2-7
D gene: TRBD1
CDR3 protein: CSVGQGEYEQYF
CDR3 DNA: TGCAGCGTCGGACAGGGGGAATACGAGCAGTACTTC

clone size: NA
V gene: TRBV3-1
J gene: TRBJ2-2
D gene: TRBD2
CDR3 protein: CASSQEGLVMVGELFF
CDR3 DNA: TGTGCCAGCAGCCAAGAAGGACTAGTGATGGTCGGGGAGCTGTTTTTT

clone size: NA
V gene: TRBV28
J gene: TRBJ2-5
D gene: NA
CDR3 protein: CASSTLWQETQYF
CDR3 DNA: TGTGCGAGCAGCACTCTCTGGCAAGAGACCCAGTACTTC

clone size: NA
V gene: TRBV5-1
J gene: TRBJ1-1
D gene: TRBD1
CDR3 protein: CASRTTPRDRLNTEAFF
CDR3 DNA: TGCGCCAGCAGGACAACACCCCGGGACAGATTGAACACTGAAGCTTTCTTT

clone size: NA
V gene: TRBV5-1
J gene: TRBJ1-2
D gene: NA
CDR3 protein: CASSVNEGVNYGYTF
CDR3 DNA: TGCGCCAGCAGCGTCAACGAGGGAGTTAACTATGGCTACACCTTC

clone size: NA
V gene: TRBV11-2
J gene: TRBJ2-5
D gene: NA
CDR3 protein: CASSLVPGLFQETQYF
CDR3 DNA: TGTGCCAGCAGCTTAGTCCCAGGACTATTTCAAGAGACCCAGTACTTC

clone size: few
V gene: TRBV6-5
J gene: TRBJ2-1
D gene: NA
CDR3 protein: CASKRGGNEQFF
CDR3 DNA: TGTGCCAGCAAGCGAGGGGGAAATGAGCAGTTCTTC

clone size: NA
V gene: TRBV2
J gene: TRBJ1-2
D gene: TRBD1
CDR3 protein: CASSPTGVVNYGYTF
CDR3 DNA: TGTGCCAGCAGCCCGACAGGGGTAGTAAACTATGGCTACACCTTC

clone size: many
V gene: TRBV20-1
J gene: TRBJ2-1
D gene: TRBD2
CDR3 protein: CSALGLAGNEQFF
CDR3 DNA: TGCAGTGCTCTGGGACTAGCGGGCAATGAGCAGTTCTTC

clone size: NA
V gene: TRBV20-1
J gene: TRBJ2-3
D gene: NA
CDR3 protein: CSASAGASSADTQYF
CDR3 DNA: TGCAGTGCTAGTGCGGGGGCAAGTAGCGCAGATACGCAGTATTTT

clone size: NA
V gene: TRBV19
J gene: TRBJ2-5
D gene: NA
CDR3 protein: CASSILIQETQYF
CDR3 DNA: TGTGCCAGTAGTATTCTGATACAAGAGACCCAGTACTTC

clone size: few
V gene: TRBV24-1
J gene: TRBJ2-5
D gene: TRBD2
CDR3 protein: CATSDFQAGGQETQYF
CDR3 DNA: TGTGCCACCAGTGATTTTCAAGCGGGGGGGCAGGAGACCCAGTACTTC

clone size: NA
V gene: TRBV4-1
J gene: TRBJ1-5
D gene: NA
CDR3 protein: CASSQGQSLVNQPQHF
CDR3 DNA: TGCGCCAGCAGCCAAGGACAGTCACTAGTGAATCAGCCCCAGCATTTT

clone size: NA
V gene: TRBV5-6
J gene: TRBJ1-2
D gene: NA
CDR3 protein: CASSFLTSRDYGYTF
CDR3 DNA: TGTGCCAGCAGCTTCCTGACAAGTAGGGACTATGGCTACACCTTC

clone size: NA
V gene: TRBV4-2
J gene: TRBJ2-5
D gene: NA
CDR3 protein: CASSQEGYLGRGQETQYF
CDR3 DNA: TGTGCCAGCAGCCAAGAAGGCTACCTAGGGCGGGGACAAGAGACCCAGTACTTC

clone size: NA
V gene: TRBV20-1
J gene: TRBJ1-5
D gene: NA
CDR3 protein: CSARGGGSNQPQHF
CDR3 DNA: TGCAGTGCTAGAGGGGGTGGGAGCAATCAGCCCCAGCATTTT

clone size: NA
V gene: TRBV6-5
J gene: TRBJ2-3
D gene: NA
CDR3 protein: CASSYFPRDTQYF
CDR3 DNA: TGTGCCAGCAGTTACTTCCCAAGAGATACGCAGTATTTT

clone size: few
V gene: TRBV21-1
J gene: TRBJ2-3
D gene: NA
CDR3 protein: CASSNLPSQLGHTVLTDTQYF
CDR3 DNA: TGTGCCAGCAGCAATTTACCCTCTCAACTGGGACACACCGTTCTCACAGATACGCAGTATTTT

clone size: few
V gene: TRBV28
J gene: TRBJ2-2
D gene: TRBD2
CDR3 protein: CASSFASGANTGELFF
CDR3 DNA: TGTGCCAGCAGTTTTGCTAGCGGGGCGAACACCGGGGAGCTGTTTTTT

clone size: few
V gene: TRBV14
J gene: TRBJ2-1
D gene: NA
CDR3 protein: CASSQVGLLGQFF
CDR3 DNA: TGTGCCAGCAGCCAAGTTGGCTTGCTGGGGCAGTTCTTC

clone size: NA
V gene: TRBV3-1
J gene: TRBJ2-1
D gene: TRBD1
CDR3 protein: CASTHRTGQGAGEQFF
CDR3 DNA: TGTGCCAGCACCCACAGAACGGGACAGGGGGCAGGTGAGCAGTTCTTC

clone size: NA
V gene: TRBV18
J gene: TRBJ2-5
D gene: TRBD2
CDR3 protein: CASSPTSGDATETQYF
CDR3 DNA: TGTGCCAGCTCACCGACTAGCGGGGATGCAACAGAGACCCAGTACTTC

clone size: few
V gene: TRBV20-1
J gene: TRBJ2-3
D gene: NA
CDR3 protein: CSRDNPHQDTQYF
CDR3 DNA: TGCAGTCGGGACAACCCCCACCAAGATACGCAGTATTTT

clone size: few
V gene: TRBV2
J gene: TRBJ2-1
D gene: NA
CDR3 protein: CASSEEAVNEQFF
CDR3 DNA: TGTGCCAGCAGTGAAGAGGCGGTCAATGAGCAGTTCTTC

clone size: NA
V gene: TRBV7-9
J gene: TRBJ2-1
D gene: NA
CDR3 protein: CASSLGLWGNEQFF
CDR3 DNA: TGTGCCAGCAGCTTAGGACTCTGGGGCAATGAGCAGTTCTTC

clone size: NA
V gene: TRBV27
J gene: TRBJ2-5
D gene: NA
CDR3 protein: CASYFSEGLETQYF
CDR3 DNA: TGTGCCAGCTACTTCTCGGAGGGTCTGGAGACCCAGTACTTC

clone size: few
V gene: TRBV12-3/TRBV12-4
J gene: TRBJ1-6
D gene: NA
CDR3 protein: CASSLATGGLPLHF
CDR3 DNA: TGTGCCAGCAGTTTAGCCACGGGGGGCCTACCCCTCCACTTT

clone size: NA
V gene: TRBV12-3/TRBV12-4
J gene: TRBJ1-3
D gene: TRBD1
CDR3 protein: CASSGQGAPSGNTIYF
CDR3 DNA: TGTGCCAGCAGCGGACAGGGGGCCCCCTCTGGAAACACCATATATTTT

clone size: NA
V gene: TRBV11-2
J gene: TRBJ1-6
D gene: NA
CDR3 protein: CASSLVGFNSPLHF
CDR3 DNA: TGTGCCAGCAGCTTAGTGGGTTTCAATTCACCCCTCCACTTT

clone size: few
V gene: TRBV3-1
J gene: TRBJ2-2
D gene: NA
CDR3 protein: CASQAWGFTGELFF
CDR3 DNA: TGTGCCAGCCAGGCGTGGGGGTTCACCGGGGAGCTGTTTTTT